A single sample gave rise to the 32 T cell receptor beta chains below, sequenced in a study of OX40 agonist ivuxolimab in advanced cancers. Generated by immunoSEQ multiplex PCR, the TCRdb table keeps only in-frame clones and is missing some. The data show about 110,000 clones, around 90% seen once. The source material was CD4+ or CD8+ T cells sorted from blood, sampled in a trial of the OX40 agonist ivuxolimab. The source of these receptors is an adult with an advanced solid tumor such as melanoma, head and neck, liver or kidney cancer.

Points on this clone: One end of the junction varies from germline; a read error may be responsible. The rearrangement joins TRBV28 to TRBJ2-7, with unresolved D. CDR1 and CDR2 (germline): MDHEN, SYDVKM. The CDR3 covers 11 residues. In DNA form, the CDR3 reads TGTGCCAGCAGTTTCCGCGGCCCCGAGCAGTTC. This gives the protein CASSFRGPEQF.

V gene TRBV28 combines with J gene TRBJ1-4, with TRBD1 matching 9 bases. Germline V gene lookup returns CDR1 MDHEN and CDR2 SYDVKM. The CDR3 length is 13 residues. The V gene end was trimmed by 10 bases and the J gene end by 8 bases; junction bases not matched to a gene: 8. As DNA, the CDR3 is TGTGCCACCATGGGACAGGGTGGAGAAAAACTGTTTTTT. Amino acids: CATMGQGGEKLFF.

The CDR3 DNA reads TGTGCCAGCAGCGTAGGAGACCCGGGGAGCTCCTACGAGCAGTACTTC. Protein product: CASSVGDPGSSYEQYF. The rearrangement joins TRBV9 to TRBJ2-7, with D possibly TRBD2 on 5 matching bases. V dropped 0 bases and J dropped 0 bases, with 13 bases sitting between them. Germline V lookup: CDR1 SGDLS, CDR2 YYNGEE. CDR3 length: 16 amino acids.

The chain employs TRBV28 and TRBJ2-6; the D gene is possibly TRBD2 (5 bases). Trimming stripped 5 bases from V and 2 bases from J, with 10 bases between. Germline CDR1 MDHEN, CDR2 SYDVKM. The CDR3 loop spans 15 amino acids. The CDR3 nucleotides are TGTGCCAGCAGTATGGCAGCGGCTGGGGCCAACGTCCTGACTTTC. Its translation is CASSMAAAGANVLTF.

The chain couples TRBV6-1 to TRBJ1-2; D may be TRBD1 (6 bases). The V gene's germline CDR1 is MNHNS and CDR2 SASEGT. This CDR3 has 12 residues. The V end was cut by 6 bases, the J end by 5 bases, with 10 bases between. The CDR3 bases are TGTGCCAGCAGATTGACAGGATATGGCTACACCTTC. Translating gives CASRLTGYGYTF.

The chain has TRBV5-1 and TRBJ2-2; 8 bases align to TRBD2. The J segment lost 4 bases and the V segment lost 0 bases, leaving 5 bases of the junction unmatched. CDR3 length: 16 residues. The germline V gene has CDR1 SGHRS and CDR2 YFSETQ. CDR3 loop: CASSLAGGPFTGELFF. The DNA of the CDR3 is TGCGCCAGCAGCTTGGCGGGAGGGCCCTTCACCGGGGAGCTGTTTTTT.

The chain links TRBV7-8 to TRBJ1-2; the D is unclear. V shed 4 bases and J shed 0 bases, with 9 bases lying between them. In germline, CDR1 is SGHVS, CDR2 FQNEAQ. This CDR3 spans 14 amino acids. The CDR3 spells CASSWKDANYGYTF. The DNA for the CDR3 is TGTGCCAGCAGCTGGAAAGATGCTAACTATGGCTACACCTTC.

V is TRBV5-6 and J is TRBJ2-7; maybe TRBD1 (6 bases). The CDR3 has 14 residues. The V gene's germline CDR1 is SGHDT and CDR2 YYEEEE. The germline V and J ends were trimmed by 1 base and 2 bases, with 10 bases remaining between them. Here the CDR3 reads CASSLYRVTYEQYF. Written as DNA, the CDR3 is TGTGCCAGCAGCTTGTACAGGGTTACCTACGAGCAGTACTTC.

The chain couples TRBV6-6 to TRBJ2-1; 10 bases are shared with TRBD2. This CDR3 contains 16 residues. Germline trimming cut 4 bases from V and 3 bases from J; bases unmatched to any gene: 6. Germline CDR1 MNHNY, CDR2 SVGAGI (reference sequence). CDR3 sequence: CASSSTSGVNYNEQFF. The CDR3 coding sequence is TGTGCCAGCAGTTCCACTAGCGGGGTGAACTACAATGAGCAGTTCTTC.

The chain has TRBV7-3 and TRBJ2-7, with D perhaps TRBD2 (6 bases). V was cut by 0 bases and J by 0 bases, with 15 bases left in between. The CDR3 has 17 amino acids. Germline V gives CDR1 SGHTA, CDR2 FQGTGA. The CDR3 here is CASSLTVASGYSYEQYF. In nucleotides, the CDR3 is TGTGCCAGCAGCTTAACGGTCGCCAGCGGGTACTCCTACGAGCAGTACTTC.

V and J are TRBV5-1 and TRBJ1-1; TRBD1 agrees at 7 bases. Germline CDR1 reads SGHRS; CDR2 reads YFSETQ. The V gene end was trimmed by 2 bases and the J gene end by 1 base; junction bases not matched to a gene: 8. The CDR3 consists of 16 residues. The CDR3 region has the DNA TGCGCCAGCAGCTTCCGGTGGGGACAGCCGAACACTGAAGCTTTCTTT. Protein product: CASSFRWGQPNTEAFF. Together with reference TRBV5-1 and TRBJ1-1, the CDR3 gives the full variable domain: KAGVTQTPRYLIKTRGQQVTLSCSPISGHRSVSWYQQTPGQGLQFLFEYFSETQRNKGNFPGRFSGRQFSNSRSEMNVSTLELGDSALYLCASSFRWGQPNTEAFFGQGTRLTVV.

This rearrangement joins TRBV15 to TRBJ2-2, with 7 bases lining up with TRBD1. There are 17 residues in the CDR3. With V trimmed by 1 base and J by 5 bases, 10 bases remained unmatched. CDR1 and CDR2 from the germline V gene are LNHNV and YYDKDF (reference sequence). The CDR3 DNA is TGTGCCACCAGCAGAGGAGCCGAGGGGGCGAGTACCGGGGAGCTGTTTTTT. Protein sequence: CATSRGAEGASTGELFF.

This clone was detected once. This chain uses TRBV6-1 with TRBJ1-2; 7 bases map to TRBD1. Germline assignment: CDR1 MNHNS and CDR2 SASEGT. CDR3 size: 14 residues. V was clipped by 4 bases and J by 4 bases; unmatched bases: 6. The DNA for the CDR3 is TGTGCCAGCAGTGTGGCCGGGACAGTCTATGGCTACACCTTC. Its protein is CASSVAGTVYGYTF.

The chain joins TRBV28 to TRBJ1-2; D gene unclear. V dropped 2 bases and J dropped 0 bases, with 7 bases sitting between them. Germline CDR1 and CDR2: MDHEN and SYDVKM. The CDR3 consists of 14 residues. The CDR3, as DNA: TGTGCCAGCAGTTTAGGAGGGACTAACTATGGCTACACCTTC. Its translation: CASSLGGTNYGYTF.

The DNA of the CDR3 is TGCGCCAGCAGCTCGGGGGGGATCAATCAGCCCCAGCATTTT. Amino acids: CASSSGGINQPQHF. This chain links TRBV5-1 with TRBJ1-5; D possibly corresponds to TRBD1 (5 bases). The CDR3 has 14 amino acids. The germline CDR1 and CDR2 sequences are SGHRS and YFSETQ. Trimming took 3 bases from V and 3 from J, leaving 10 bases between them.

The chain is built from TRBV7-9 and TRBJ2-7; D uncertain. Germline assignment: CDR1 SEHNR and CDR2 FQNEAQ (reference sequence). Trimming removed 5 bases from V and 2 bases from J, with 19 bases in between. CDR3 length equals 16 residues. The CDR3 DNA follows: TGTGCCAGCAGCAACCTCGCAATAGCCCCCACCTACGAGCAGTACTTC. As protein: CASSNLAIAPTYEQYF.

The chain employs TRBV28 and TRBJ1-2, with D possibly TRBD1 on 5 matching bases. The CDR3 has 13 amino acids. V lost 10 bases to trimming and J lost 2 bases, with 14 bases between them. CDR1 MDHEN and CDR2 SYDVKM come from the germline V gene. The CDR3: CAIERGGNYGYTF. The CDR3 DNA reads TGTGCCATCGAGAGGGGAGGGAACTATGGCTACACCTTC.

CDR3 protein: CASRPGGASGSITQYF. The CDR3 nucleotides read TGTGCCAGCAGGCCAGGGGGCGCCTCTGGTTCCATTACGCAGTATTTT. The V gene is TRBV2, the J gene TRBJ2-3, with 8 bases lining up with TRBD1. This CDR3 has 16 amino acids. J lost 8 bases, V lost 6 bases, and 16 bases had no gene match. CDR1 and CDR2 from the germline V gene are SNHLY and FYNNEI.

The CDR3 region has the DNA TGTGCCAGTAGTATCGTCAGGGTTAACTATGGCTACACCTTC. It specifies CASSIVRVNYGYTF. The gene calls are TRBV19 and TRBJ1-2, with D possibly TRBD1 on 5 matching bases. The CDR3 has 14 amino acids. Trimming removed 3 bases from V and 1 base from J, with 9 bases in between. From germline, CDR1 is LNHDA and CDR2 SQIVND (reference sequence). The whole variable domain, filled in from reference TRBV19 and TRBJ1-2, reads DGGITQSPKYLFRKEGQNVTLSCEQNLNHDAMYWYRQDPGQGLRLIYYSQIVNDFQKGDIAEGYSVSREKKESFPLTVTSAQKNPTAFYLCASSIVRVNYGYTFGSGTRLTVV.

V and J are TRBV7-3 and TRBJ1-1, with D hard to call. Looked up from germline, CDR1 is SGHTA and CDR2 is FQGTGA. The CDR3 is 15 residues long. Trimming left V 5 bases short and J 6 bases short, with 19 bases between. The CDR3: CASSPEAGRTAEAFF. The CDR3 bases are TGTGCCAGCAGCCCTGAGGCAGGCCGAACGGCTGAAGCTTTCTTT.

This chain uses TRBV28 with TRBJ2-3; TRBD2 matches 7 bases. CDR3 length: 13 amino acids. Germline CDR1 and CDR2: MDHEN and SYDVKM. The CDR3 DNA is TGTGCAACGCGGAGCGGGATAGCGGATACGCAGTATTTT. It encodes CATRSGIADTQYF.

V gene TRBV9 combines with J gene TRBJ2-7; D possibly corresponds to TRBD1 (6 bases). The CDR3 consists of 13 residues. The germline gives CDR1 SGDLS, CDR2 YYNGEE. Trimming pared 5 bases from V and 1 base from J, leaving 10 bases between. The CDR3: CASSFGQSYEQYF. CDR3 nucleotide sequence: TGTGCCAGCAGTTTCGGACAGTCCTACGAGCAGTACTTC.

This chain connects TRBV7-2 to TRBJ1-2, with a tentative D call TRBD1 (5 bases). CDR1 and CDR2 (germline): SGHTA, FQGNSA. V was clipped by 1 base and J by 3 bases, with 9 bases between them. The CDR3 is made up of 14 amino acids. CDR3 residues: CASSLGWGDYGYTF. CDR3 DNA sequence: TGTGCCAGCAGCTTAGGTTGGGGGGACTATGGCTACACCTTC.

The gene calls are TRBV5-5 and TRBJ2-7; 12 positions agree with TRBD2. This CDR3 contains 16 residues. The germline gives CDR1 SGHKS, CDR2 YYEKEE (reference sequence). Trimming cost V 2 bases and J 5 bases; bases outside gene matches: 8. The DNA for the CDR3 is TGTGCCAGCAGCTTAGTAAGACTAGCGGGAGTGAACGAGCAGTACTTC. This gives the protein CASSLVRLAGVNEQYF.

This clone was picked up a small number of times. The chain employs TRBV4-2 and TRBJ1-3; D is uncertain. The CDR3 totals 15 residues. Germline V CDR1 and CDR2: LGHNA, YNFKEQ. V lost 6 bases and J lost 2, with 14 bases in between. In DNA, the CDR3 is TGTGCCAGCAGTCCTCCATTCTCAACTGGAAACACCATATATTTT. Translation: CASSPPFSTGNTIYF.

The J gene is TRBJ1-2, the V gene TRBV11-2, with TRBD1 identical over 7 bases. Germline loops: CDR1 SGHAT, CDR2 FQNNGV. CDR3 length: 16 amino acids. V lost 1 base to trimming and J lost 3 bases; unmatched junction nucleotides: 8. CDR3 sequence (DNA): TGTGCCAGCAGCTTAGGCCCGGGACAGCTAGACTATGGCTACACCTTC. This codes for CASSLGPGQLDYGYTF.

J is TRBJ1-3 and V is TRBV6-5, with D perhaps TRBD1 (5 bases). CDR1 is MNHEY and CDR2 is SVGAGI in the germline V gene. V was trimmed by 11 bases and J by 0 bases, leaving 11 bases between them. The CDR3 extends over 13 amino acids. CDR3: CAVRGVSGNTIYF. CDR3 sequence (DNA): TGTGCCGTACGGGGGGTCTCTGGAAACACCATATATTTT.

The chain couples TRBV2 to TRBJ2-7; perhaps D is TRBD1 or TRBD2 (5 bases each). CDR3 length: 14 amino acids. Germline V CDR1 and CDR2: SNHLY, FYNNEI. Deletions cut 4 bases from V and 3 bases from J, with 13 bases between. The CDR3 DNA reads as TGTGCCAGCAGTGGGTCCAGGGAGCTCTACGAGCAGTACTTC. Translation: CASSGSRELYEQYF.

The chain uses TRBV19 and TRBJ2-3; the match to TRBD1 covers 7 bases. The CDR3 length is 14 residues. The germline CDR1 and CDR2 sequences are LNHDA and SQIVND (reference sequence). The V and J ends lost 5 bases and 3 bases, in that order; junction bases with no gene match: 5. Here the CDR3 reads CASSSRGTTDTQYF. In DNA form, the CDR3 reads TGTGCCAGTAGTTCCAGGGGGACGACAGATACGCAGTATTTT. Variable domain in full (rest from reference TRBV19 and TRBJ2-3): DGGITQSPKYLFRKEGQNVTLSCEQNLNHDAMYWYRQDPGQGLRLIYYSQIVNDFQKGDIAEGYSVSREKKESFPLTVTSAQKNPTAFYLCASSSRGTTDTQYFGPGTRLTVL.

The chain combines TRBV25-1 with TRBJ2-2; 8 bases fit TRBD1. Germline values: CDR1 MGHDK, CDR2 SYGVNS. The V gene end was trimmed by 3 bases and the J gene end by 5 bases; junction bases not matched to a gene: 5. CDR3 length: 15 residues. The CDR3 region has the DNA TGTGCCAGCAGTGAGGACAGGGTAGGAACCGGGGAGCTGTTTTTT. This codes for CASSEDRVGTGELFF. The variable domain in full, completed from reference TRBV25-1 and TRBJ2-2, reads EADIYQTPRYLVIGTGKKITLECSQTMGHDKMYWYQQDPGMELHLIHYSYGVNSTEKGDLSSESTVSRIRTEHFPLTLESARPSHTSQYLCASSEDRVGTGELFFGEGSRLTVL.

This clone was detected only once. This chain uses TRBV27 with TRBJ2-7; 11 bases match TRBD2. The germline V gene encodes CDR1 MNHEY and CDR2 SMNVEV (reference sequence). The CDR3 is 16 residues long. V lost 5 bases to trimming and J lost 0 bases; unmatched junction nucleotides: 6. CDR3 coding DNA: TGTGCCAGCAGTGGCACTAGCGGGAGCCTCTCCTACGAGCAGTACTTC. As protein: CASSGTSGSLSYEQYF.

Written as DNA, the CDR3 is TGTGCCAGCAGCGCCCGGGACAGGGAAATTGAAGCTTTCTTT. This gives the protein CASSARDREIEAFF. The chain recombines TRBV9 with TRBJ1-1; 9 positions match TRBD1. The V and J ends lost 3 bases and 7 bases, in that order; junction bases with no gene match: 7. Germline V gene sequence: CDR1 SGDLS, CDR2 YYNGEE. This CDR3 is 14 amino acids long.